This is a list of T cell receptor beta chains from one sample in a study of CD8 T cells in ankylosing spondylitis. TCRdb re-derived calls from the 5' RACE reads in MiXCR, one entry per CDR3 protein. The sample has approximately 550,000 distinct CDR3 sequences, roughly an eighth seen once. The sequenced material came from blood, either unsorted or a sorted T cell fraction (not recorded which). These receptors were obtained from a male donor with ankylosing spondylitis. Each CDR3 is given with its conserved first and last residue. Fields, in order: J gene, clone size, D gene, V gene, CDR3 protein, CDR3 DNA. The D gene is left open where the match is weak. Size values are once, few and many counts, or a class for expanded clones, and some rows have none.

TRBJ2-4	many	.	TRBV12-3/TRBV12-4	CASSPRKNIQYF	TGTGCCAGCAGTCCTCGAAAAAACATTCAGTACTTC
TRBJ2-5	.	TRBD1	TRBV3-1	CASSQGQGQETQHF	TGTGCCAGCAGCCAGGGACAGGGACAAGAGACCCAGCACTTC
TRBJ2-2	.	.	TRBV7-8	CASSLVVLTGELFF	TGTGCCAGCAGCTTAGTCGTTCTAACCGGGGAGCTGTTTTTT
TRBJ2-1	many	TRBD2	TRBV5-1	CASGPGGLAGGPNNEQFF	TGCGCCAGCGGCCCAGGGGGACTAGCGGGAGGACCAAACAATGAGCAGTTCTTC
TRBJ2-1	.	.	TRBV7-8	CASSLAPMNAYNEQFF	TGTGCCAGCAGCTTAGCGCCTATGAATGCCTACAATGAGCAGTTCTTC
TRBJ2-3	few	.	TRBV6-2/TRBV6-3	CASSYSDWGITDTQYF	TGTGCCAGCAGTTACTCGGACTGGGGGATCACAGATACGCAGTATTTT
TRBJ2-2	few	TRBD2	TRBV6-5	CASSLYGGAGELFF	TGTGCCAGCAGTTTATACGGGGGGGCCGGGGAGCTGTTTTTT
TRBJ2-5	many	.	TRBV5-1	CASSFSGYQETQYF	TGCGCCAGCAGCTTTAGTGGGTATCAAGAGACCCAGTACTTC
TRBJ2-4	many	TRBD2	TRBV7-9	CASSLAGLAGVFQYF	TGTGCCAGCAGCTTAGCCGGACTAGCGGGGGTGTTTCAGTACTTC
TRBJ1-5	many	TRBD1	TRBV13	CASSVYRGSSNQPQHF	TGTGCCAGCAGCGTCTACAGGGGGAGTAGCAATCAGCCCCAGCATTTT
TRBJ2-1	many	.	TRBV5-1	CASSLGLGYNEQFF	TGCGCCAGCAGCTTGGGACTGGGCTACAATGAGCAGTTCTTC
TRBJ1-6	.	.	TRBV6-1	CASSERQTNSPLHF	TGTGCCAGCAGTGAACGACAGACTAATTCACCCCTCCACTTT
TRBJ2-7	many	.	TRBV13	CASSLEGETYEQYF	TGTGCCAGCAGCTTAGAGGGGGAAACCTACGAGCAGTACTTC
TRBJ1-1	many	.	TRBV10-3	CAISAGPQGTEAFF	TGTGCCATCAGTGCGGGCCCACAAGGCACTGAAGCTTTCTTT
TRBJ2-7	.	.	TRBV20-1	CSAGWNSGSYEQYF	TGCAGTGCTGGATGGAATAGCGGTTCCTACGAGCAGTACTTC
TRBJ1-1	.	.	TRBV11-2	CASSLVLGSVTEAFF	TGTGCCAGCAGCTTAGTGCTGGGCAGCGTGACTGAAGCTTTCTTT
TRBJ1-2	few	.	TRBV12-3/TRBV12-4	CASSFLGGTSNYGYTF	TGTGCCAGCAGTTTCCTTGGAGGGACTTCTAACTATGGCTACACCTTC
TRBJ1-6	many	.	TRBV6-2/TRBV6-3	CASSYGAPGTQDNGYNSPLHF	TGTGCCAGCAGTTACGGAGCCCCCGGGACACAAGACAATGGGTATAATTCACCCCTCCACTTT
TRBJ1-1	.	.	TRBV30	CAWSVNTLNTEAFF	TGTGCCTGGAGTGTAAACACCCTGAACACTGAAGCTTTCTTT
TRBJ2-3	few	TRBD2	TRBV12-3/TRBV12-4	CASSRLAGPSDTQYF	TGTGCCAGCAGTCGACTAGCGGGCCCTTCAGATACGCAGTATTTT
TRBJ2-5	few	.	TRBV27	CASTSMVAEKETQYF	TGTGCCAGCACCTCCATGGTAGCGGAAAAAGAGACCCAGTACTTC
TRBJ1-5	many	.	TRBV10-3	CAISALEGAGPQHF	TGTGCCATCAGTGCCCTTGAAGGAGCAGGGCCCCAGCATTTT
TRBJ2-1	many	TRBD2	TRBV5-1	CASSVSLRTGLAGLEEQFF	TGCGCCAGCAGCGTATCCCTCCGGACAGGACTAGCGGGATTGGAGGAGCAGTTCTTC
TRBJ2-2	many	.	TRBV20-1	CSAQGGTGELFF	TGCAGTGCTCAGGGGGGGACCGGGGAGCTGTTTTTT
TRBJ2-5	.	TRBD1	TRBV20-1	CSARGRDRWTQYF	TGCAGTGCCAGGGGGCGGGATAGGTGGACCCAGTACTTC
TRBJ1-4	few	.	TRBV20-1	CSASPGQSLEKLFF	TGCAGTGCTAGTCCGGGGCAGTCGCTTGAAAAACTGTTTTTT
TRBJ2-1	many	.	TRBV12-3/TRBV12-4	CASSLLASQGNEQFF	TGTGCCAGCAGTTTACTAGCGTCCCAGGGTAATGAGCAGTTCTTC
TRBJ1-5	.	.	TRBV21-1	CASSKGQGRGNQPQHF	TGTGCCAGCAGCAAAGGACAGGGGAGGGGCAATCAGCCCCAGCATTTT